This TCR beta chain was captured by sequencing in a study of technical replicates of blood from several donors. This table comes from immunoSEQ multiplex PCR, and its TCRdb copy is limited to in-frame clones, with some not included. The sample records about 59,000 clones, just under 95% being singletons. V was trimmed by 10 bases and J by 1 base, leaving 16 bases between them. There are 14 residues in the CDR3. CDR1 is LNHDA, CDR2 SQIVND, per germline (reference sequence). Sequenced material: PBMCs. V and J are TRBV19 and TRBJ1-1; D unclear. The TCR comes from a human donor in good health. Some clones in this sample may be carry-over from other donors' samples. CDR3 amino acids: CATSMREANTEAFF. CDR3 in DNA: TGTGCCACCAGTATGAGAGAGGCGAACACTGAAGCTTTCTTT.